This T cell receptor (beta chain) was captured by sequencing in a study of a mutant IDH1 vaccine in newly diagnosed glioma. About the study: An approximately 62% male, approximately 38% female split and a mean age of around 41 years characterized treated patients. Findings and caveats of the study: There were vaccine-induced immune responses in 90% to 95% of the patients.

With respect to this clone: The target antigen is unknown.

Documented time point: baseline, week 1 (first vaccination visit). Treatment denoted: pre-vaccination baseline after standard-of-care therapy. The CDR3 sequence is 14 residues long. Per germline, CDR1 MNHEY and CDR2 SVGAGI. V was clipped by 6 bases and J by 0 bases, with 8 bases between them. Clones were sequenced by immunoSEQ multiplex PCR, and TCRdb holds only the in-frame ones, with some missing. Seen here are approximately 16,000 clones, around 95% observed once, and the top ten hold approximately 3.8%. This specimen consisted of peripheral blood mononuclear cells (PBMCs), obtained from a glioma patient treated with radiotherapy, temozolomide or both. The chain combines TRBV6-5 with TRBJ1-4; D not certain. This TCR was recovered from a woman younger than 35 with glioma. Some clones in this sample may be carry-over from other donors' samples. The CDR3 DNA reads TGTGCCAGCAGCTCAGATGCAACTAATGAAAAACTGTTTTTT. It yields the protein CASSSDATNEKLFF.